Presented here are 21 T cell receptor beta chains from one specimen sequenced in a study of OX40 agonist ivuxolimab in advanced cancers. The data were produced by immunoSEQ multiplex PCR, yet TCRdb's version contains in-frame clones alone and is incomplete. The profile shows some 19,000 clones, over 75% of them singletons. The specimen was CD4+ or CD8+ T cells sorted from blood, collected in a trial of the OX40 agonist ivuxolimab. These receptors were obtained from an adult with an advanced solid tumor such as melanoma, head and neck, liver or kidney cancer.

J is TRBJ2-7 and V is TRBV28, with TRBD1 identical over 7 bases. Germline CDR1 MDHEN, CDR2 SYDVKM. CDR3 length: 14 amino acids. V shed 6 bases and J 2 bases; nucleotides not matched to a gene: 7. This CDR3 is CASRWIGTAYEQYF. The CDR3 coding sequence is TGTGCCAGCAGATGGATAGGGACAGCCTACGAGCAGTACTTC.

The chain carries TRBV7-8 and TRBJ1-4; D not certain. Germline V gene data show CDR1 as SGHVS and CDR2 as FQNEAQ. The CDR3 sequence is 13 residues long. Trimming stripped 5 bases from V and 0 bases from J, with 4 bases between. The DNA for the CDR3 is TGTGCCAGCAGCGTCGCAACTAATGAAAAACTGTTTTTT. Protein sequence: CASSVATNEKLFF. Looking up the rest from reference TRBV7-8 and TRBJ1-4 gives the full variable domain: GAGVSQSPRYKVAKRGQDVALRCDPISGHVSLFWYQQALGQGPEFLTYFQNEAQLDKSGLPSDRFFAERPEGSVSTLKIQRTQQEDSAVYLCASSVATNEKLFFGSGTQLSVL.

The rearrangement joins TRBV28 to TRBJ2-7; D is unresolved. The CDR3 sequence is 12 residues long. V lost 5 bases to trimming and J lost 3 bases, with 8 bases between them. Germline V gives CDR1 MDHEN, CDR2 SYDVKM. The CDR3 sequence: CASSPQDYEQYF. The CDR3, as DNA: TGTGCCAGCAGTCCGCAGGACTACGAGCAGTACTTC.

This sequence joins TRBV2 and TRBJ2-5, with D tentatively TRBD1 (6 bases). Trimming removed 10 bases at V and 4 bases at J, with 16 bases between. The CDR3 loop spans 13 amino acids. Looked up from germline, CDR1 is SNHLY and CDR2 is FYNNEI. The chain's CDR3 is CATLDIGGETQYF. As DNA, the CDR3 is TGTGCCACCCTTGACATAGGGGGAGAGACCCAGTACTTC.

The chain has TRBV11-3 and TRBJ2-1, with 7 bases identical to TRBD2. CDR1 is SGHNT and CDR2 is YENEEA in the germline V gene. V gave up 1 base and J gave up 4 bases; unmatched junction bases: 10. The CDR3 is 17 residues long. The DNA of the CDR3 is TGTGCCAGCAGCTTAGTAGGTGCGGGGGATACATACAATGAGCAGTTCTTC. Translation: CASSLVGAGDTYNEQFF.

This chain links TRBV7-8 with TRBJ1-1, with D maybe TRBD1 (5 bases). V dropped 5 bases and J dropped 10 bases, with 20 bases sitting between them. Germline V gives CDR1 SGHVS, CDR2 FQNEAQ. The CDR3 length is 14 residues. The CDR3, as DNA: TGTGCCAGCAGCCTTTCCGGGCAGGGCCAGGGAGCTTTCTTT. Encoded protein: CASSLSGQGQGAFF. The complete variable domain, with remaining parts taken from reference TRBV7-8 and TRBJ1-1, reads GAGVSQSPRYKVAKRGQDVALRCDPISGHVSLFWYQQALGQGPEFLTYFQNEAQLDKSGLPSDRFFAERPEGSVSTLKIQRTQQEDSAVYLCASSLSGQGQGAFFGQGTRLTVV.

This chain joins TRBV9 and TRBJ2-2, with D unresolved. The germline V gene has CDR1 SGDLS and CDR2 YYNGEE. V gave up 0 bases and J gave up 6 bases, with 3 bases separating them. The CDR3 covers 12 residues. The CDR3 protein is CASSVDPGELFF. The CDR3 nucleotides read TGTGCCAGCAGCGTAGATCCCGGGGAGCTGTTTTTT. The entire variable domain, with the rest obtained from reference TRBV9 and TRBJ2-2, is as follows: DSGVTQTPKHLITATGQRVTLRCSPRSGDLSVYWYQQSLDQGLQFLIQYYNGEERAKGNILERFSAQQFPDLHSELNLSSLELGDSALYFCASSVDPGELFFGEGSRLTVL.

The V and J genes are TRBV2 and TRBJ2-1; 10 bases agree with TRBD1. The CDR3 spans 14 residues. V gave up 7 bases and J gave up 8 bases; unmatched junction bases: 8. In germline, CDR1 is SNHLY, CDR2 FYNNEI. CDR3 amino acids: CASIPGQGKDEQFF. CDR3 nucleotides: TGTGCCAGCATTCCGGGACAGGGGAAAGATGAGCAGTTCTTC. Complete variable domain (other parts from reference TRBV2 and TRBJ2-1): EPEVTQTPSHQVTQMGQEVILRCVPISNHLYFYWYRQILGQKVEFLVSFYNNEISEKSEIFDDQFSVERPDGSNFTLKIRSTKLEDSAMYFCASIPGQGKDEQFFGPGTRLTVL.

The chain couples TRBV28 to TRBJ2-7; D may be TRBD1 or TRBD2 (5 bases each). CDR3 length: 16 amino acids. V was clipped by 5 bases and J by 3 bases, with 20 bases between them. Germline V gives CDR1 MDHEN, CDR2 SYDVKM. In DNA, the CDR3 is TGTGCCAGCAGTAACCTCGGGACGGAGAACCACTACGAGCAGTACTTC. It translates to CASSNLGTENHYEQYF.

The chain recombines TRBV23-1 with TRBJ1-3; 10 bases line up with TRBD1. TRBV23-1 is reported as an ORF; its role is uncertain. V shed 9 bases, J shed 0 bases, and the junction held 14 bases outside the gene matches. The CDR3 sequence is 18 residues long. The CDR3 protein is CARVTGGNTGPSGNTIYF. The DNA of the CDR3 is TGCGCCAGAGTGACAGGGGGCAATACTGGACCCTCTGGAAACACCATATATTTT.

The chain uses TRBV2 and TRBJ1-1, with no clear D. Trimming stripped 1 base from V and 4 bases from J, with 7 bases between. The V gene's germline CDR1 is SNHLY and CDR2 FYNNEI. CDR3 size: 13 residues. Here the CDR3 reads CASSEGIGTEAFF. CDR3 DNA sequence: TGTGCCAGCAGTGAAGGGATCGGCACTGAAGCTTTCTTT.

V gene TRBV11-2 combines with J gene TRBJ1-4; no clear D. V was cut by 5 bases and J by 7 bases, with 11 bases left in between. The CDR3 runs to 13 residues. Germline assignment: CDR1 SGHAT and CDR2 FQNNGV. The CDR3 DNA reads as TGTGCCAGCAGCCTGGCGGGAAGTGAAAAACTGTTTTTT. Translating it yields CASSLAGSEKLFF.

This sequence joins TRBV7-9 and TRBJ2-7; perhaps TRBD1 as D (6 bases). The CDR3 extends over 13 amino acids. Germline-derived CDR1 and CDR2 are SEHNR and FQNEAQ (reference sequence). Trimming pared 7 bases from V and 0 bases from J, leaving 10 bases between. For the CDR3, the DNA is TGTGCCAGCACTTCGGACAGCTCCTACGAGCAGTACTTC. The encoded protein is CASTSDSSYEQYF.

The CDR3 DNA reads as TGTGCCAGCAGCCTCCGGGACAGCACGGGTCCTACGCCGCCACCCCTCCACTTT. This encodes CASSLRDSTGPTPPPLHF. V is TRBV21-1 and J is TRBJ1-6; TRBD1 was called by the table and not checked on the DNA. TRBV21-1 is deemed a pseudogene. There are 18 residues in the CDR3.

The rearrangement uses TRBV13 and TRBJ1-4; the match to TRBD1 covers 9 bases. Germline CDR1 PRHDT, CDR2 FYEKMQ (reference sequence). This CDR3 region has 15 residues. Losses at the gene ends were 5 bases for V and 5 bases for J; bases not matched to a gene: 6. CDR3 coding DNA: TGTGCCAGCAGCCCATCCGGGACAGGGAATGAAAAACTGTTTTTT. It translates to CASSPSGTGNEKLFF.

The chain uses TRBV28 and TRBJ1-2; tentative D call: TRBD1 (5 bases). Germline V gene sequence: CDR1 MDHEN, CDR2 SYDVKM. Between the trimmed V and J ends, which lost 7 bases and 3 bases, there was a span of 18 bases. The CDR3 runs 15 residues. CDR3 DNA sequence: TGTGCCAGCAACAGGCGGGAGAGGATGGACTATGGCTACACCTTC. Protein: CASNRRERMDYGYTF.

The gene calls are TRBV27 and TRBJ2-1, with D perhaps given as TRBD1 or TRBD2 (5 bases each). The V gene's germline CDR1 is MNHEY and CDR2 SMNVEV (reference sequence). The germline V and J ends were trimmed by 6 bases and 5 bases, with 17 bases remaining between them. The CDR3 length is 15 residues. CDR3 amino acids: CASSRTPGTNNEQFF. The CDR3 coding sequence is TGTGCCAGCAGCCGAACCCCCGGGACCAACAATGAGCAGTTCTTC.

The rearrangement joins TRBV28 to TRBJ2-7; no clear D gene. V gave up 5 bases and J gave up 3 bases, with 14 bases separating them. The CDR3 covers 14 residues. Germline CDR1 is MDHEN and CDR2 is SYDVKM. Here the CDR3 DNA reads TGTGCCAGCAGTGCCAGGCGGTTTGGCTACGAGCAGTACTTC. Translating it yields CASSARRFGYEQYF.

The chain has TRBV4-1 and TRBJ1-1; D not certain. The CDR3 loop spans 16 amino acids. Germline V lookup: CDR1 MGHRA, CDR2 YSYEKL. Trimming pared 4 bases from V and 3 bases from J, leaving 18 bases between. The CDR3 bases are TGCGCCAGCAGCCGAGGGTCATCCCAAACCTACACTGAAGCTTTCTTT. This encodes CASSRGSSQTYTEAFF.

The chain has TRBV6-4 and TRBJ2-3, with 9 bases fitting TRBD2. There are 16 residues in the CDR3. Germline V gene lookup returns CDR1 MRHNA and CDR2 SNTAGT. The J segment lost 6 bases and the V segment lost 2 bases, leaving 9 bases of the junction unmatched. The CDR3 here is CASSDEGGRGRDTQYF. The CDR3 DNA follows: TGTGCCAGCAGTGACGAAGGCGGGAGGGGCCGGGATACGCAGTATTTT.

The chain has TRBV21-1 and TRBJ2-7; the table calls TRBD2, which could not be checked here. TRBV21-1 is a recognized pseudogene. This CDR3 region has 21 residues. The CDR3 coding sequence is TGTGCCAGCAGCAAAGGGCCCGAGTCACGAAAGGTTCAAGCGGGGAAGTCAGAGCAGTACTTC. The encoded protein is CASSKGPESRKVQAGKSEQYF.